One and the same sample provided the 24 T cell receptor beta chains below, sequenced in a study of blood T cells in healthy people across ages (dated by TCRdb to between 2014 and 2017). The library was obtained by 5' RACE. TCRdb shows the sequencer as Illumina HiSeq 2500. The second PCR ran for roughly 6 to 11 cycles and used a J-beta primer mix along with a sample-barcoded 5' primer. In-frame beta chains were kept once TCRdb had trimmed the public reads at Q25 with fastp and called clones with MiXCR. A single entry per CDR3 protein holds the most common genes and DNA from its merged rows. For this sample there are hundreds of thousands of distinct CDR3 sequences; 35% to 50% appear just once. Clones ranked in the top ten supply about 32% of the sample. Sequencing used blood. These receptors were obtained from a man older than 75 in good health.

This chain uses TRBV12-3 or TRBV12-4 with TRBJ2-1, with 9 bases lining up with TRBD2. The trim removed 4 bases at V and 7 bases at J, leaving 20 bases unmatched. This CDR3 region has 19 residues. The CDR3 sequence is CASSSSASGILRFSNEQFF. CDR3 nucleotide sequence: TGTGCCAGCAGTTCGTCGGCTAGCGGGATACTTCGGTTTAGTAATGAGCAGTTCTTC.

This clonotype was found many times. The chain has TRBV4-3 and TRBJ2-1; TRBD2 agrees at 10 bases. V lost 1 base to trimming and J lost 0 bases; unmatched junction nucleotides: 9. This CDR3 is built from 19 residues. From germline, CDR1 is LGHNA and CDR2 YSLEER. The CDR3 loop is CASSQALAGKLSSYNEQFF. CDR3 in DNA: TGCGCCAGCAGCCAAGCACTAGCGGGGAAACTGAGCTCCTACAATGAGCAGTTCTTC.

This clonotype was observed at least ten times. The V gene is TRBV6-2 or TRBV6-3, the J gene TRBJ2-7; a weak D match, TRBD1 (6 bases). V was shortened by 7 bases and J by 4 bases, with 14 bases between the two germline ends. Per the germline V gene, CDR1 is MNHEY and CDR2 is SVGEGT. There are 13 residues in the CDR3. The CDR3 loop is CASNLPGVYEQYF. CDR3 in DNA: TGTGCCAGCAACTTACCAGGGGTTTACGAGCAGTACTTC.

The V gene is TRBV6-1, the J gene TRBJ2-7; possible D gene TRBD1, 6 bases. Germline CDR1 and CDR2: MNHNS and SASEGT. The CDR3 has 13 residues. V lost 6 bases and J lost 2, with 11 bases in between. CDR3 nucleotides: TGTGCCAGCAGGCACAGGGTTACCTACGAGCAGTACTTC. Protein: CASRHRVTYEQYF.

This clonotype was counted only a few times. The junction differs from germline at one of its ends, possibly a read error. CDR3 region: CTSSLGDRGRGSGANVLTF. The CDR3 DNA reads TGTACCAGCAGCTTAGGCGACAGGGGGAGAGGATCCGGGGCCAACGTCCTGACTTTC. J is TRBJ2-6 and V is TRBV11-1; 9 positions match TRBD1. Germline CDR1 reads SGHAT; CDR2 reads FQDESV (reference sequence). CDR3 length equals 19 residues.

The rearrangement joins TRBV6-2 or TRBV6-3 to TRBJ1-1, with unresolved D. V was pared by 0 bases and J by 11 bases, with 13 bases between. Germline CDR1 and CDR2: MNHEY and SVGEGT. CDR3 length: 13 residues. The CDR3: CASSYSSVEWAFF. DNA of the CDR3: TGTGCCAGCAGTTACTCGTCAGTGGAGTGGGCTTTCTTT.

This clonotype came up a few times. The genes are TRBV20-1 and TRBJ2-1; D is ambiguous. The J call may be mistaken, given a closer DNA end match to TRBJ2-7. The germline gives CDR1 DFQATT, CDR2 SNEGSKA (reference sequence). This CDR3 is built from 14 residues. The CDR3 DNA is TGCAGTGCCAGGCGGATCAGCTCCTACAATGAGCAGTACTTC. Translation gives CSARRISSYNEQYF.

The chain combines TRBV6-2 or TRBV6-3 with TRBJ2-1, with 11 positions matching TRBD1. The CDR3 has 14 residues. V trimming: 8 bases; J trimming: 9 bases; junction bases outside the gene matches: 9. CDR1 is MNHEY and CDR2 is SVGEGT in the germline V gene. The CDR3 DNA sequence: TGTGCCAGCGTCGGGACAGGGGGAGTGGGTGAGCAGTTCTTC. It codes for CASVGTGGVGEQFF.

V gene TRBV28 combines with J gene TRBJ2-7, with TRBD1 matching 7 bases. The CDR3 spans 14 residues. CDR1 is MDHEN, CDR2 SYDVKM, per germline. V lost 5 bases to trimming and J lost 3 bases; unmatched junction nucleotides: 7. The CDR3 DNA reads TGTGCCAGCAGTGTTTGGGGACAGATCTACGAGCAGTACTTC. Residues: CASSVWGQIYEQYF.

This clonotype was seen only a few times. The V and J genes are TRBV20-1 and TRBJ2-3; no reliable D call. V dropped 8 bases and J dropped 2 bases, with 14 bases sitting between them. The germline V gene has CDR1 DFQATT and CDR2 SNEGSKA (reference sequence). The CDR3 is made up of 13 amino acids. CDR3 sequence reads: CSPRNPLTDTQYF. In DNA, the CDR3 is TGCAGTCCGAGGAACCCTCTCACAGATACGCAGTATTTT.

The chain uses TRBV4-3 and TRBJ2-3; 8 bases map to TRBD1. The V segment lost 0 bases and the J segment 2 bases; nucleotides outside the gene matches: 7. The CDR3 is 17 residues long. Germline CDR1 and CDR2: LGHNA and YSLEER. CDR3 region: CASSQEVGQGNTDTQYF. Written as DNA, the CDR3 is TGCGCCAGCAGCCAAGAAGTCGGACAGGGAAACACAGATACGCAGTATTTT.

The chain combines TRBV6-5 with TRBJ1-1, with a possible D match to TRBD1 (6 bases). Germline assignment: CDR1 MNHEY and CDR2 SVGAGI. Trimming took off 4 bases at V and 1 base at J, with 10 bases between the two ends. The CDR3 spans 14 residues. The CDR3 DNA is TGTGCCAGCAGTTCATGGACAGAGAACACTGAAGCTTTCTTT. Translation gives CASSSWTENTEAFF.

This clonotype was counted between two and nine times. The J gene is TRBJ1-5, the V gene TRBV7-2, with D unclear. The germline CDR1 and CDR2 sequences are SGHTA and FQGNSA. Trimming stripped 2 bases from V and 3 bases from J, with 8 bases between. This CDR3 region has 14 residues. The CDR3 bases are TGTGCCAGCAGCTTAAGTCGTGCCAATCAGCCCCAGCATTTT. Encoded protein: CASSLSRANQPQHF.

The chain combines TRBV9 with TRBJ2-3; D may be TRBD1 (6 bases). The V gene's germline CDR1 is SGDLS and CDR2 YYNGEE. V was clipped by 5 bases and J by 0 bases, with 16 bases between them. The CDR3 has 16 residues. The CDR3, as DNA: TGTGCCAGCAGAGAAGGGGGAACTGGAAGCACAGATACGCAGTATTTT. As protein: CASREGGTGSTDTQYF.

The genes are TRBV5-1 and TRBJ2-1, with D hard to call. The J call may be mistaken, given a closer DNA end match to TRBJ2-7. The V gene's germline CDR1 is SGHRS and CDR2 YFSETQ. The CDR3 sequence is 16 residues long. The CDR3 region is CASSLEGTFSYNEQYF. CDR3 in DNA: TGCGCCAGCAGCCTGGAAGGTACTTTCTCCTACAATGAGCAGTACTTC.

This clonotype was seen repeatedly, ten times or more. The CDR3 spells CASSLELDPYNEQFF. The CDR3 bases are TGTGCCAGCAGCTTAGAACTAGATCCCTACAATGAGCAGTTCTTC. The chain has TRBV7-8 and TRBJ2-1, with TRBD2 as a possible D gene (5 bases). V was shortened by 1 base and J by 2 bases, with 9 bases between the two germline ends. Germline loops: CDR1 SGHVS, CDR2 FQNEAQ. CDR3 length: 15 residues.

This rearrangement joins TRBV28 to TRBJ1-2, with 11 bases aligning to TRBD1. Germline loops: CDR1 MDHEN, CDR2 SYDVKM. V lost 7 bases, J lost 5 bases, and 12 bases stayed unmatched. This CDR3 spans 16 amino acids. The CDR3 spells CASTATAGTGGYGYTF. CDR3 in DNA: TGTGCCAGCACCGCAACCGCCGGGACAGGGGGGTATGGCTACACCTTC.

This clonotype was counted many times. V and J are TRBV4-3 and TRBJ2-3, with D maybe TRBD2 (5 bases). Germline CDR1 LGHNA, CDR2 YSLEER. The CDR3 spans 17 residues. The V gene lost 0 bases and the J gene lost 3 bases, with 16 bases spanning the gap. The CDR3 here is CASSQENTAGGTDTQYF. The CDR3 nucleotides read TGCGCCAGCAGCCAAGAAAACACAGCCGGAGGTACAGATACGCAGTATTTT.

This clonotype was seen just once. CDR3 protein: CSALPEAGKDEQYF. The CDR3 nucleotides read TGCAGTGCCCTCCCAGAAGCGGGGAAAGACGAGCAGTACTTC. This sequence joins TRBV20-1 and TRBJ2-7, with 7 bases that match TRBD2. The trim removed 6 bases at V and 5 bases at J, leaving 13 bases unmatched. In germline, CDR1 is DFQATT, CDR2 SNEGSKA (reference sequence). There are 14 residues in the CDR3.

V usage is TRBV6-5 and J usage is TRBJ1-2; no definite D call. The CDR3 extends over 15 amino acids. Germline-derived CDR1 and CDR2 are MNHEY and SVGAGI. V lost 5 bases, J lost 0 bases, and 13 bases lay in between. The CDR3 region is CASSPQRIANYGYTF. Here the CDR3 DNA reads TGTGCCAGCAGTCCCCAGAGAATAGCTAACTATGGCTACACCTTC.

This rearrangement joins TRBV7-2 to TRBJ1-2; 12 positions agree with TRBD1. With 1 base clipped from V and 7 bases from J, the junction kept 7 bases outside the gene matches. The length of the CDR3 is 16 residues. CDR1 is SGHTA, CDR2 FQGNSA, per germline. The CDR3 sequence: CASSLGGTGGGFGYTF. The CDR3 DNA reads TGTGCCAGCAGCTTAGGGGGGACAGGGGGCGGTTTTGGCTACACCTTC.

CDR3 in DNA: TGCGCCAGCAGCCAAGAGTGGGGCGGGACTACCCAAGAGACCCAGTACTTC. Protein product: CASSQEWGGTTQETQYF. V and J are TRBV4-3 and TRBJ2-5; 7 positions match TRBD2. Germline CDR1 reads LGHNA; CDR2 reads YSLEER. J was trimmed by 1 base and V by 0 bases; bases with no gene match: 8. This CDR3 spans 17 amino acids.

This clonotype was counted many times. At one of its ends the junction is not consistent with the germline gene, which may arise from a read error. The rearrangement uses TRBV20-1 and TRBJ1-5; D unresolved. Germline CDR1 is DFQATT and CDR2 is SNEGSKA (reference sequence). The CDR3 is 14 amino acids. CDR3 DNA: TGCAGTGCCGCCGAGGGAGGGAGCAATCAGGCCCAGCATTTT. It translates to CSAAEGGSNQAQHF.

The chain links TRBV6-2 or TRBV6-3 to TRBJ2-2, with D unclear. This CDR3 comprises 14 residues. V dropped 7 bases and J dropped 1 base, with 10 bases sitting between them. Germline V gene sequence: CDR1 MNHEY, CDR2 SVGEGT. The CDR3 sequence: CASKPFRNTGELFF. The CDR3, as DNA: TGTGCCAGCAAACCCTTTAGGAACACCGGGGAGCTGTTTTTT.